Each of the 6 T cell receptor beta chains below was sequenced from the same sample in a study of T cell repertoires in cytomegalovirus infection. TCRdb called the reads again in MiXCR, with one record for every CDR3 protein. Found here are 560,000 or so distinct CDR3 sequences, 16% of them singletons; the top ten hold 20% to 30%. Sequenced sample: CD8+ T cells from PBMCs. The receptor set was obtained from a human donor in good health (CMV status not recorded). Some clones in this sample may be carry-over from other donors' samples.

In regard to this clonotype: A read error is possible here, since a much larger clone lies one base away. J is TRBJ2-7 and V is TRBV6-1, with TRBD1 identical over 12 bases. The germline gives CDR1 MNHNS, CDR2 SASEGT. The CDR3 loop spans 18 amino acids. The V segment lost 3 bases and the J segment 3 bases; nucleotides outside the gene matches: 12. DNA of the CDR3: TGTGCCAGCAGTGACCCCAGGCCGGGACAGGGGGCTTTCTACGAGCAGTACTTC. It is translated as CASSDPRPGQGAFYEQYF.

This clonotype was seen many times. This sequence joins TRBV28 and TRBJ2-3, with 9 bases fitting TRBD1. Germline values: CDR1 MDHEN, CDR2 SYDVKM. After removal of 6 bases from V and 2 bases from J, the junction contained 15 bases not matched to a gene. The CDR3 length is 18 residues. The CDR3 coding sequence is TGTGCCAGCAGCCTCCCCATTCGGACAGGGGTGGACACAGATACGCAGTATTTT. Protein product: CASSLPIRTGVDTDTQYF. The full variable domain, in which reference TRBV28 and TRBJ2-3 provide the parts outside the CDR3, is DVKVTQSSRYLVKRTGEKVFLECVQDMDHENMFWYRQDPGLGLRLIYFSYDVKMKEKGDIPEGYSVSREKKERFSLILESASTNQTSMYLCASSLPIRTGVDTDTQYFGPGTRLTVL.

This clonotype was seen ten or more times. The chain combines TRBV11-3 with TRBJ2-7; D not resolved. V lost 7 bases and J 0 bases, leaving 13 bases between the germline ends. CDR3 length equals 14 residues. The germline V gene encodes CDR1 SGHNT and CDR2 YENEEA. For the CDR3, the DNA is TGTGCCAGCACCACTACGCTAGGCTCCTACGAGCAGTACTTC. It is translated as CASTTTLGSYEQYF. Full variable domain (missing parts from reference TRBV11-3 and TRBJ2-7): EAGVVQSPRYKIIEKKQPVAFWCNPISGHNTLYWYLQNLGQGPELLIRYENEEAVDDSQLPKDRFSAERLKGVDSTLKIQPAELGDSAVYLCASTTTLGSYEQYFGPGTRLTVT.

As for this clonotype: This likely comes from a read error, as the CDR3 has no conserved phenylalanine or tryptophan at its end. The chain joins TRBV27 to TRBJ2-1; a weak D match, TRBD2 (7 bases). Trimming left V 4 bases short and J 7 bases short, with 14 bases between. CDR1 MNHEY and CDR2 SMNVEV come from the germline V gene (reference sequence). The CDR3 is made up of 14 amino acids. The CDR3 DNA follows: TGTGCCAGCAGTTCCCGGGGGAGGGGGAATGAGCAGTTCTTA. Residues: CASSSRGRGNEQFL.

This chain links TRBV6-1 with TRBJ1-5, with D possibly TRBD1 on 5 matching bases. V was clipped by 10 bases and J by 1 base, with 17 bases between them. CDR1 MNHNS and CDR2 SASEGT come from the germline V gene. The length of the CDR3 is 15 residues. The CDR3 loop is CAISEADISNQPQHF. The CDR3 DNA reads as TGTGCCATAAGTGAAGCGGACATCAGCAATCAGCCCCAGCATTTT.

The count of this clonotype is one. The chain uses TRBV4-1 and TRBJ2-1, with TRBD2 identical over 9 bases. Germline CDR1 is MGHRA and CDR2 is YSYEKL. The CDR3 is 16 amino acids. V trimming: 3 bases; J trimming: 4 bases; junction bases outside the gene matches: 7. The CDR3 sequence is CASSQGASGVYNEQFF. DNA of the CDR3: TGCGCCAGCAGCCAGGGGGCTAGCGGGGTATACAATGAGCAGTTCTTC.